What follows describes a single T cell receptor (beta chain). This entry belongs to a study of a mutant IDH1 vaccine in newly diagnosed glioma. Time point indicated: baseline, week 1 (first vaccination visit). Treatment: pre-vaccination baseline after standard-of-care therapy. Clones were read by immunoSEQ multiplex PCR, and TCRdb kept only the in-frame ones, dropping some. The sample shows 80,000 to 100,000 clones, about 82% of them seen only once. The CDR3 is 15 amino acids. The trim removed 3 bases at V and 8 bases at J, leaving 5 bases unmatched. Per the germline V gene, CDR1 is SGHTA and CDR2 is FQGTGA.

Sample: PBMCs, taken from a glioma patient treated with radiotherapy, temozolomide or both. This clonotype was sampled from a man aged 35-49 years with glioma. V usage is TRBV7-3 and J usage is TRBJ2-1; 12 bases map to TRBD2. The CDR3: CASSLGLAGGYEQFF. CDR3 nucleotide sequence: TGTGCCAGCAGCTTGGGGCTAGCGGGAGGGTATGAGCAGTTCTTC.